This passage covers 2 T cell receptor beta chains from one sample sequenced in a study of CD8+ T cells in alopecia areata (dated by TCRdb to 2016 to 2019). In the paper's terms, the time point label means: around 4 weeks on oral tofacitinib. This specimen's treatment or condition label, per the study, means: oral pan-JAK inhibitor, 5-10 mg twice daily. The library was produced with the immunoSEQ multiplex PCR assay. To provide template for TCR sequencing, every sample had RNA extracted and reverse transcribed into cDNA. TCRdb carries this immuneACCESS record with in-frame sequences only. Its versions omit some clonotypes, under half of them owing to an unresolved V gene in the studies checked, with the rest unexplained. Across this sample there are 190,000 or so clones, with around 60% seen only once. The ten largest make up approximately 3.4% of the sample. The specimen was CD4+ T cells sorted from blood, collected at week 4, from a patient treated with tofacitinib. These receptor sequences come from a human donor with alopecia areata.

The chain combines TRBV5-4 with TRBJ2-1; 14 nucleotides line up with TRBD2. The germline V gene encodes CDR1 SGHNT and CDR2 YYREEE (reference sequence). The CDR3 consists of 15 residues. The trim removed 2 bases at V and 11 bases at J, leaving 6 bases unmatched. The CDR3 sequence: CASSFPTSGGAKQFF. The CDR3 nucleotides are TGTGCCAGCAGCTTCCCGACTAGCGGGGGGGCGAAGCAGTTCTTC. The whole variable domain, filled in from reference TRBV5-4 and TRBJ2-1, reads ETGVTQSPTHLIKTRGQQVTLRCSSQSGHNTVSWYQQALGQGPQFIFQYYREEENGRGNFPPRFSGLQFPNYSSELNVNALELDDSALYLCASSFPTSGGAKQFFGPGTRLTVL.

This clone was counted between two and nine times. The chain combines TRBV28 with TRBJ1-2; 11 bases map to TRBD1. Germline V lookup: CDR1 MDHEN, CDR2 SYDVKM. Trimming took 4 bases from V and 6 from J; bases not matched to a gene: 1. There are 13 residues in the CDR3. The CDR3, as DNA: TGTGCCAGCAGTTGGACAGGGGGCCATGGCTACACCTTC. It encodes CASSWTGGHGYTF.